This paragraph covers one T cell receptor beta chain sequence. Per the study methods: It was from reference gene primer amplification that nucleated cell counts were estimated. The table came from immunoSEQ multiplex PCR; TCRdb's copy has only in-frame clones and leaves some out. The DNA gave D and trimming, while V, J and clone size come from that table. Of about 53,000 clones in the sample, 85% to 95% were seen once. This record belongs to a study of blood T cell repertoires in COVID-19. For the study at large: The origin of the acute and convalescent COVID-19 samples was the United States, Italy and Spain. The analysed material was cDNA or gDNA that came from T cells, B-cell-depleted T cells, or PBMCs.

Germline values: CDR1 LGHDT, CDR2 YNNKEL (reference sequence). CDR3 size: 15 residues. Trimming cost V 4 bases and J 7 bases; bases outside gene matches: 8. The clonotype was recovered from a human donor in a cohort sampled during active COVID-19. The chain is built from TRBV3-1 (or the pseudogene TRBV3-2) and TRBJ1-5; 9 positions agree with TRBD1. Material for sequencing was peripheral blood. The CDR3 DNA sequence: TGTGCCAGCAGCCGGGACAGGGTAAAGGGGCAGCCCCAGCATTTT. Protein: CASSRDRVKGQPQHF.